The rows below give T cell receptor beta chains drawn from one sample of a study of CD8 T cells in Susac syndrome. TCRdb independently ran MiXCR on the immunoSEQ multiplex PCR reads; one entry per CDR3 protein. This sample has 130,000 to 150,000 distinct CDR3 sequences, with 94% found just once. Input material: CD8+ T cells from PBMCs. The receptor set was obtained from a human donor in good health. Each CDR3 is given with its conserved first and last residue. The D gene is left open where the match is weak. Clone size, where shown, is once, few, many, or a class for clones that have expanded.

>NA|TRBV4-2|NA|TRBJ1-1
TGTGCCAGCAGCCAAGGGACAACCACTGAAGCTTTCTTT
CASSQGTTTEAFF
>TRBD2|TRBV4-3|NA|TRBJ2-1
TGCGCCAGCAGCCAGGGGACTAGCGGAGGGGGCTCCTACAATGAGCAGTTCTTC
CASSQGTSGGGSYNEQFF
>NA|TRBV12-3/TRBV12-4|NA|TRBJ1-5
TGTGCCAGCACTAAACAGGGAGCGGATCAGCCCCAGCATTTT
CASTKQGADQPQHF
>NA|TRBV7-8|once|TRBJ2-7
TGTGCCAGCAGCCCCTTTCCCTACGAGCAGTACTTC
CASSPFPYEQYF
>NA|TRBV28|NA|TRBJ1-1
TGTGCCAGCAGTCTAGAGGCGGGGGGCGCTGAAGCTTTCTTT
CASSLEAGGAEAFF
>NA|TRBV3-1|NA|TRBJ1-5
TGTGCCAGCAGCCAAGGCGGGGGGCATCAGCCCCAGCATTTT
CASSQGGGHQPQHF
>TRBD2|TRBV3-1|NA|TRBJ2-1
TGTGCCAGCAGCCCCCAGACTAGCGGGAGTGTTGAGCAGTTCTTC
CASSPQTSGSVEQFF
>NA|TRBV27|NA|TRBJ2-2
TGTGCCAGCAGTTTAAAGCGGGCCGGGGAGCTGTTTTTT
CASSLKRAGELFF
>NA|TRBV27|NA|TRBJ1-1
TGTGCCAGCAGTTCAGGGACGTTGAACACTGAAGCTTTCTTT
CASSSGTLNTEAFF
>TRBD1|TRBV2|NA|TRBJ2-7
TGTGCCAGCAGCCCGGGACAGGGGCTTCAGGAGCAGTACTTC
CASSPGQGLQEQYF
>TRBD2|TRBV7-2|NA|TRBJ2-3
TGTGCCAGCAGTTTAGAGCGGGAGGGTGCGCAGTATTTT
CASSLEREGAQYF
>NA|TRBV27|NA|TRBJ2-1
TGTGCCAGCAGTCTACAGGAGTACAATGAGCAGTTCTTC
CASSLQEYNEQFF
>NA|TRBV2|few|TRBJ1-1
TGTGCCAGCACGGGGAACACTGAAGCTTTCTTT
CASTGNTEAFF
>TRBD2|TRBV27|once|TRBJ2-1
TGTGCCAGCAGTTTAACGGGACTAGCGAACAATGAGCAGTTCTTC
CASSLTGLANNEQFF
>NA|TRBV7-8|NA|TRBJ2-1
TGTGCCAGCAGCTTATGGGGCGGGCCTACCTACAATGAGCAGTTCTTC
CASSLWGGPTYNEQFF
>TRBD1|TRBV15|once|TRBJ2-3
TGTGCCACCAGCAGAGATACAGACAGGGTGCATACAGATACGCAGTATTTT
CATSRDTDRVHTDTQYF
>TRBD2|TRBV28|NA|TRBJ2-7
TGTGCCAGCTTCCCAGCGGGAACCTACGAGCAGTACTTC
CASFPAGTYEQYF
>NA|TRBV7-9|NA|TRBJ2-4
TGTGCCAGCAGAACAGGGCTGGAGAACATTCAGTACTTC
CASRTGLENIQYF
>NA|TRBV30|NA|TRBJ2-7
TGTGCCTGGTATCACCCCGACGACGGTTACGAGCAGTACTTC
CAWYHPDDGYEQYF
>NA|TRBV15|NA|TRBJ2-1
TGTGCCACCAGCAGGGACGCTAGCCCGGGGGAGCAGTTCTTC
CATSRDASPGEQFF
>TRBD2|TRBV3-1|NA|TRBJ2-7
TGTGCCAGCAGCCCGAGGACTAGCGGGAGAACTAACGAGCAGTACTTC
CASSPRTSGRTNEQYF
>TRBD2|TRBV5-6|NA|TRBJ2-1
TGTGCCAGCAGCCCGGGACTAGCGGGCCTTGAGCAGTTCTTC
CASSPGLAGLEQFF
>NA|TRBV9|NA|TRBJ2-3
TGTGCCAGCAGCGTAGGGGTGAGCGGGTCAGATACGCAGTATTTT
CASSVGVSGSDTQYF
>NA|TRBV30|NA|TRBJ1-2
TGTGCCTGGACGGACTGGGAAACCCTCTTTCGCTACACCTTC
CAWTDWETLFRYTF
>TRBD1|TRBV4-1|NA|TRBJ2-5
TGCGCCAGCAGCACAACCTGGACAGGGCAAGAGACCCAGTACTTC
CASSTTWTGQETQYF
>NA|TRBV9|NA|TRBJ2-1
TGTGCCAGCAGTCGGCCGGGGGCCGGCGATGAGCAGTTCTTC
CASSRPGAGDEQFF
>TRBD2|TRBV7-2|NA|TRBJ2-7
TGTGCCAGCAGCTTACTAGCGGGACTCTCCTACGAGCAGTACTTC
CASSLLAGLSYEQYF
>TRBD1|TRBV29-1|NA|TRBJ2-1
TGCAGCGTTGAAGGGGACAGGTCCTCCTACAATGAGCAGTTCTTC
CSVEGDRSSYNEQFF
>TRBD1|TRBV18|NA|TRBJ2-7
TGTGCCAGCTCACCACCTACCCAAACCGGACAGGGAGATAACTACGAGCAGTACTTC
CASSPPTQTGQGDNYEQYF
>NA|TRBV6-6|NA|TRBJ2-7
TGTGCCAGCACCCACGGAGATTACTACGAGCAGTACTTC
CASTHGDYYEQYF
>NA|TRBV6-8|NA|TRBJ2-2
TGTGCCAGCAGATATGCCCAGAGACAACCTTCGAACACCGGGGAGCTGTTTTTT
CASRYAQRQPSNTGELFF
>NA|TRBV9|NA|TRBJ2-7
TGTGCCAGCACCGGGGCTGATATCTCTAAGCAGTACTTC
CASTGADISKQYF
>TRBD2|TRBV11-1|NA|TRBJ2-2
TGTGCCAGCAGCTCCCGACTAGCGGGAGTCACCGGGGAGCTGTTTTTT
CASSSRLAGVTGELFF
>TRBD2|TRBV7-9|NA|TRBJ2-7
TGTGCCAGCAGCCCAAGGACTAGCGGGGAACGGCCCCACGAGCAGTACTTC
CASSPRTSGERPHEQYF